This T cell receptor beta chain comes out of a study of shared clonotypes between healthy human individuals. As for this clone: Its antigen is not known.

Generated by immunoSEQ multiplex PCR, the TCRdb table keeps only in-frame clones and is missing some. The sample has roughly 1.5 million clones; 98% are singletons. Study-level results: Sorted-subset samples were not fully sequenced, rarefaction indicated.

The sample taken for sequencing was naive CD4+ T cells sorted from blood. Subset here: CD45RA+ positively selected. This receptor was identified in a man in his thirties or forties in good health.

The CDR3 DNA is TGTGCCAGCAGTTTGCGGCGCGGGAGTGGCACAGATACGCAGTATTTT. Its protein product is CASSLRRGSGTDTQYF. The genes are TRBV28 and TRBJ2-3; 7 bases are shared with TRBD2. CDR1 is MDHEN, CDR2 SYDVKM, per germline. J lost 1 base, V lost 3 bases, and 7 bases had no gene match. The length of the CDR3 is 16 residues.